This T cell receptor beta chain was obtained from a study of blood T cell repertoires in COVID-19 (dated by TCRdb to 2020 to 2022). In the study overall: The collaborator samples originated in the United States, Italy and Spain and spanned the acute and convalescent phases of COVID-19. The material from the prospective study consisted of cDNA or gDNA derived from T cells, B-cell-depleted T cells, or PBMCs. Subjects who had been exposed to COVID-19, were actively infected with it, or had recovered from it provided the deeply sampled blood TCRbeta repertoires that made up the dataset. A freely available public database, intended as a resource for researchers studying the immune response to SARS-CoV-2, is where the repertoires were released. The samples were drawn from the first 160 participants of the ongoing ImmuneRACE study and from over 950 subjects provided by 6 global collaborators. The sample metadata nearly always contained a de-identified subject ID, COVID-19 status, age in years and sex. Where available, HLA class I and class II types were taken from metadata supplied by the sample provider and were not determined by assay-based typing.

Regarding this clone: Its antigen remains unidentified. No base qualities exist here, and no much larger clone lies one base off it.

TCRbeta CDR3 regions were amplified from genomic DNA by means of the immunoSEQ Assay, a bias-controlled multiplex PCR. In the source study's methods: The number of nucleated cells in each sample was estimated from the amplification of reference gene primers within the assay. To quantify the absolute abundance of each unique TCRbeta CDR3 rearrangement, sequence reads were collapsed and filtered. Productive Simpson clonality was computed per sample as the square root of Simpson's diversity index over productive rearrangements. The table was pulled from immuneACCESS by TCRdb, which kept in-frame rearrangements only. Such tables lose some clones; where checked, under half of the loss comes from unresolved V genes, and the rest has no known cause. That table supplies the V and J calls and clone size; D and trimming were determined from the DNA. The sample includes about 400,000 clones, with 70% to 90% observed a single time. The ten largest clones represent approximately 2.9% of the sample.

Whole blood was collected in K2EDTA tubes by collaborating institutions according to the institutions' own protocols. For TCRbeta analysis, collaborators shipped samples as frozen whole blood, isolated PBMCs, or DNA extracted from either of those sample types. Cut back by 0 bases and 3 bases, the V and J ends lie 14 bases apart. The CDR3 runs 16 residues from the cysteine to the phenylalanine. Only the CDR3 part of the read is kept: 48 bases, read in frame from the first base. CDR1 and CDR2 were assigned from the germline V gene as LGHNA and YNFKEQ. Study-wide conclusions, independent of this receptor: How much clinical and demographic metadata was included differed by source and by participant, and the metadata was provided uncurated.

Sequenced sample: peripheral blood. The chain uses TRBV4-2 and TRBJ1-1; TRBD1 is a weak D gene call, 5 bases matching. The sequence derives from a human donor in a cohort sampled during active COVID-19. The CDR3 is CASSQDRQGEYTEAFF. The bases read TGTGCCAGCAGCCAAGATAGGCAGGGCGAATACACTGAAGCTTTCTTT.